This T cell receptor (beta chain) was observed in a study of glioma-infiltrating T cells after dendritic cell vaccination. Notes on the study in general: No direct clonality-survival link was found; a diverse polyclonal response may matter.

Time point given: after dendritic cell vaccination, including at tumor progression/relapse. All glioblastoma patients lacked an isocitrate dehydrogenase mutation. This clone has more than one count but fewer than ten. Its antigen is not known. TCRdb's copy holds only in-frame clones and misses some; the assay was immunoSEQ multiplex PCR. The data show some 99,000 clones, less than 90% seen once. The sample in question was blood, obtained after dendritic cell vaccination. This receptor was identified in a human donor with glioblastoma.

The CDR3 coding sequence is TGTGCCAGTAGGGACAATCCGAACACCGGGGAGCTGTTTTTT. It specifies CASRDNPNTGELFF. The genes are TRBV19 and TRBJ2-2; tentatively, D is TRBD1 (5 bases). This CDR3 is built from 14 residues. The germline V gene has CDR1 LNHDA and CDR2 SQIVND (reference sequence). Trimming cost V 6 bases and J 0 bases, with 8 bases left between them.